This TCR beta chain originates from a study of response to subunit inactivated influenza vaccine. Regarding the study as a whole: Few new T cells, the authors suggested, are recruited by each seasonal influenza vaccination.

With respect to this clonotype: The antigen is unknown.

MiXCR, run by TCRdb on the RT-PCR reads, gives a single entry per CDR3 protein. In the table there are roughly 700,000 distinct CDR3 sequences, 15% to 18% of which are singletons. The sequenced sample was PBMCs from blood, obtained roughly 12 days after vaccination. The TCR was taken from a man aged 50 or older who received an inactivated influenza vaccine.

CDR3 DNA: TGTGCCAGCAGTGAAGTCTCCTACGAGCAGTACTTC. It codes for CASSEVSYEQYF. The V gene is TRBV6-1, the J gene TRBJ2-7; D is ambiguous. The V end lost 1 base, the J end lost 0 bases, and 1 base lay between the germline ends. The V gene's germline CDR1 is MNHNS and CDR2 SASEGT. This CDR3 has 12 amino acids.